This TCR beta chain was found in a study of shared clonotypes between healthy human individuals. Study-wide results and limits: Collection of samples was limited to blood; tissue repertoires likely differ.

Generated by immunoSEQ multiplex PCR, the TCRdb table keeps only in-frame clones and is missing some. This sample has roughly 2.4 million clones, with approximately 94% found just once. Comments on this clone: The antigen is unknown. Other DNA sequences in this sample translate to the same CDR3.

The receptor's source is a man aged 18 to 29 in good health. Sequenced material: naive CD4+ T cells sorted from blood. Subset of the sample: CD45RA+ positively selected.

CDR3 amino acids: CASSMRQNTEAFF. CDR3 DNA: TGTGCCAGTAGTATGAGGCAAAACACTGAAGCTTTCTTT. The V and J genes are TRBV19 and TRBJ1-1; D ambiguous. The germline V gene encodes CDR1 LNHDA and CDR2 SQIVND (reference sequence). V lost 3 bases and J lost 2, with 7 bases in between. This CDR3 spans 13 amino acids.